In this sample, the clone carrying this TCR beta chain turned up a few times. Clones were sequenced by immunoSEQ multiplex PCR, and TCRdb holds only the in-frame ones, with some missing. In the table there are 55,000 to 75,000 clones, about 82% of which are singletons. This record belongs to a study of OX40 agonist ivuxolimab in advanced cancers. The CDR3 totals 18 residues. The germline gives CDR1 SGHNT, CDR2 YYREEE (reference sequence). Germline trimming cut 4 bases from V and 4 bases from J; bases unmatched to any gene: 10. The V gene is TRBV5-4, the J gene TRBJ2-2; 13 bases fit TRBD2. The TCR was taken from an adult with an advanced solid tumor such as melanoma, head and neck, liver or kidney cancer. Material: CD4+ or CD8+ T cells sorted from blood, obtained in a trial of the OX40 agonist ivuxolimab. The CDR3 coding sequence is TGTGCCAGCAGCCTAGGAGGACTAGCGGGAGTGAGCACCGGGGAGCTGTTTTTT. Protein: CASSLGGLAGVSTGELFF.